The 32 T cell receptor beta chains listed next were all sequenced from one sample in a study of T cell responses to AZD1222 COVID-19 vaccine. Here immunoSEQ multiplex PCR was the method, and the copy in TCRdb shows in-frame clones only, minus some. Of some 130,000 clones listed, over 85% are singletons. This specimen consisted of peripheral blood, obtained on day 0 of AZD1222 vaccination. Source of these receptors: an adult in good health.

The J gene is TRBJ2-7, the V gene TRBV19; a possible D gene is TRBD2 (6 bases). This CDR3 is built from 14 residues. Germline V gene lookup returns CDR1 LNHDA and CDR2 SQIVND (reference sequence). Trimming left V 5 bases short and J 1 base short, with 12 bases between. This CDR3 is CASSSPGLSYEQYF. DNA for the CDR3: TGTGCCAGTAGTTCTCCGGGACTTTCCTACGAGCAGTACTTC.

Concerning this clone: No DNA is shown, since the ends of the CDR3 on it are uncertain; the CDR3 is the one TCRdb lists. The rearrangement uses TRBV15 and TRBJ2-7; the table gives TRBD2 as D, unverified against the DNA. The CDR3 extends over 14 residues, inclusive of both ends. In germline, CDR1 is LNHNV, CDR2 YYDKDF (reference sequence). This CDR3 reads CATSSVGGGAVAYF.

The rearrangement uses TRBV7-6 and TRBJ2-2; 7 bases match TRBD2. V lost 5 bases and J lost 7; bases outside the gene matches: 13. CDR1 SGHVS and CDR2 FNYEAQ come from the germline V gene. The CDR3 runs to 16 residues. The CDR3 nucleotides are TGTGCCAGCAGCCGAGGTGGGACTAACGGGTACGGGGAGCTGTTTTTT. Protein sequence: CASSRGGTNGYGELFF.

V usage is TRBV6-5 and J usage is TRBJ1-4; weak D call: TRBD1 (5 bases). Germline CDR1 reads MNHEY; CDR2 reads SVGAGI. This CDR3 region has 14 residues. V dropped 8 bases and J dropped 8 bases, with 18 bases sitting between them. This CDR3 is CASVSGGAGEKLFF. CDR3 sequence (DNA): TGTGCCAGCGTATCGGGAGGGGCGGGGGAAAAACTGTTTTTT.

On this clone: Germline is not matched at one junction end, which may reflect a read error. The chain links TRBV2 to TRBJ2-5; no clear D. CDR3 size: 14 residues. The germline V gene has CDR1 SNHLY and CDR2 FYNNEI. CDR3 protein: CASREDTTRETQYF. Here the CDR3 DNA reads TGTGCCAGCAGAGAAGACACAACCAGGGAGACCCAGTACTTC. Together with reference TRBV2 and TRBJ2-5, the CDR3 gives the full variable domain: EPEVTQTPSHQVTQMGQEVILRCVPISNHLYFYWYRQILGQKVEFLVSFYNNEISEKSEIFDDQFSVERPDGSNFTLKIRSTKLEDSAMYFCASREDTTRETQYFGPGTRLLVL.

The chain has TRBV5-8 and TRBJ2-7; D is perhaps TRBD1 or TRBD2 (5 bases each). The CDR3 is made up of 14 amino acids. CDR1 is SGHTS and CDR2 is YDEGEE in the germline V gene. The ends were cut back, 4 bases at V and 3 bases at J, with 14 bases in the middle. The CDR3 region is CASSPGTGGYEQYF. The CDR3 DNA reads as TGTGCCAGCAGCCCGGGGACGGGCGGCTACGAGCAGTACTTC.

This sequence joins TRBV12-3 or TRBV12-4 and TRBJ2-1; D might be TRBD2 (5 bases). Trimming stripped 6 bases from V and 10 bases from J, with 16 bases between. The CDR3 consists of 13 residues. CDR3 amino acids: CASRKDGVYEQFF. CDR3 DNA: TGTGCCAGCAGGAAGGACGGGGTTTACGAGCAGTTCTTC.

The J gene is TRBJ2-1, the V gene TRBV7-6, with 8 bases identical to TRBD2. Per the germline V gene, CDR1 is SGHVS and CDR2 is FNYEAQ. The CDR3 covers 19 residues. The J segment lost 0 bases and the V segment lost 3 bases, leaving 13 bases of the junction unmatched. This CDR3 is CASSFLLAVTQSSYNEQFF. DNA for the CDR3: TGTGCCAGCAGCTTTTTACTAGCGGTTACCCAGAGCTCCTACAATGAGCAGTTCTTC.

The rearrangement links TRBV3-1 (or the pseudogene TRBV3-2) to TRBJ2-1, with 14 bases identical to TRBD2. The CDR3 contains 17 residues. V was clipped by 4 bases and J by 8 bases; unmatched bases: 10. The germline CDR1 and CDR2 sequences are LGHDT and YNNKEL (reference sequence). This CDR3 reads CASSRYPGTSGSHEQFF. CDR3 sequence (DNA): TGTGCCAGCAGCCGCTACCCTGGGACTAGCGGGAGTCATGAGCAGTTCTTC.

The V gene is TRBV12-3 or TRBV12-4, the J gene TRBJ1-4; possible D gene TRBD1, 6 bases. With 2 bases removed from V and 11 bases from J, the gap between germline ends came to 9 bases. The CDR3 runs to 12 residues. CDR3 in amino acids: CASSLRGEKLFF. The CDR3 DNA reads as TGTGCCAGCAGTTTAAGGGGGGAGAAACTGTTTTTT.

The CDR3 protein is CAISGLAGASTDTQYF. The CDR3 coding sequence is TGTGCCATCAGTGGACTAGCGGGGGCGAGCACAGATACGCAGTATTTT. V is TRBV10-3 and J is TRBJ2-3; 12 positions match TRBD2. The V and J ends lost 4 bases and 0 bases, in that order; junction bases with no gene match: 2. This CDR3 comprises 16 residues. The germline CDR1 and CDR2 sequences are ENHRY and SYGVKD.

The CDR3 DNA is TGTGCCAGCAGCGCGAGACAAGGCTACACCTTC. Translation gives CASSARQGYTF. V gene TRBV9 combines with J gene TRBJ1-2; unclear D gene. Trimming cost V 3 bases and J 8 bases, with 8 bases left between them. This CDR3 region has 11 residues. CDR1 SGDLS and CDR2 YYNGEE come from the germline V gene. Combining the CDR3 with reference TRBV9 and TRBJ1-2 gives the whole variable domain DSGVTQTPKHLITATGQRVTLRCSPRSGDLSVYWYQQSLDQGLQFLIQYYNGEERAKGNILERFSAQQFPDLHSELNLSSLELGDSALYFCASSARQGYTFGSGTRLTVV.

The chain combines TRBV28 with TRBJ1-2; D not certain. Deletions cut 5 bases from V and 6 bases from J, with 13 bases between. The germline V gene has CDR1 MDHEN and CDR2 SYDVKM. The CDR3 is made up of 13 amino acids. Here the CDR3 DNA reads TGTGCCAGCAGTCCCCTACCCGGGAATGGCTACACCTTC. Amino acids: CASSPLPGNGYTF.

V gene TRBV21-1 combines with J gene TRBJ1-5; the D segment call TRBD1 is taken from the table without a DNA check. TRBV21-1 is noted as a pseudogene. The CDR3 loop spans 16 amino acids. The CDR3, as DNA: TGTGCCAGCAGCAAGGGGAACAGGGGTGATGATCAGCCCCAGCATTTT. Its translation is CASSKGNRGDDQPQHF.

The V call is TRBV24-1, the J call TRBJ2-5; 11 bases agree with TRBD2. V lost 4 bases and J lost 7; bases outside the gene matches: 4. Germline V gene sequence: CDR1 KGHDR, CDR2 SFDVKD. This CDR3 is 14 amino acids long. CDR3 coding DNA: TGTGCCACCAGTGAAAGGGGACTAGCGGTGACCCAGTACTTC. Residues: CATSERGLAVTQYF.

The chain carries TRBV6-2 or TRBV6-3 and TRBJ2-3, with 7 bases lining up with TRBD1. The germline V gene has CDR1 MNHEY and CDR2 SVGEGT. J lost 0 bases, V lost 0 bases, and 0 bases had no gene match. The CDR3 contains 15 residues. The CDR3 is CASSYSDRSTDTQYF. CDR3 nucleotide sequence: TGTGCCAGCAGTTACTCGGACAGGAGCACAGATACGCAGTATTTT.

The genes are TRBV19 and TRBJ2-1; 13 bases are shared with TRBD2. From germline, CDR1 is LNHDA and CDR2 SQIVND (reference sequence). J lost 6 bases, V lost 7 bases, and 6 bases had no gene match. The CDR3 is 15 amino acids. In DNA form, the CDR3 reads TGTGCCAGTACGACTAGCGGGAGGTTCTTCAATGAGCAGTTCTTC. It specifies CASTTSGRFFNEQFF.

The chain links TRBV7-9 to TRBJ1-1, with D maybe TRBD1 (5 bases). V lost 3 bases and J 1 base, leaving 12 bases between the germline ends. Per germline, CDR1 SEHNR and CDR2 FQNEAQ (reference sequence). This CDR3 has 15 amino acids. The CDR3 loop is CASSLPGRSNTEAFF. The CDR3 bases are TGTGCCAGCAGCTTGCCAGGGCGGTCGAACACTGAAGCTTTCTTT.

In this sample, this clone turned up a few times. The CDR3: CASTKSPEGNEQFF. For the CDR3, the DNA is TGTGCCAGCACCAAATCACCCGAGGGCAATGAGCAGTTCTTC. This chain joins TRBV28 and TRBJ2-1; weak D call: TRBD2 (5 bases). Trimming shortened V by 7 bases and J by 6 bases, and 16 bases separated the two germline ends. The germline V gene has CDR1 MDHEN and CDR2 SYDVKM. The CDR3 has 14 amino acids.

The sample holds one count of this clone. This rearrangement joins TRBV2 to TRBJ2-2; D call uncertain. The CDR3 totals 14 residues. Trimming took off 5 bases at V and 11 bases at J, with 18 bases between the two ends. Germline V gene data show CDR1 as SNHLY and CDR2 as FYNNEI. The CDR3 region is CASSPTLLGGELFF. CDR3 in DNA: TGTGCCAGCAGTCCTACCCTCCTCGGCGGAGAGCTGTTTTTT.

The chain has TRBV2 and TRBJ1-1; D is perhaps TRBD1 (6 bases). Trimming left V 9 bases short and J 4 bases short, with 15 bases between. The CDR3 runs 13 residues. Germline V gene sequence: CDR1 SNHLY, CDR2 FYNNEI. CDR3 DNA sequence: TGTGCCAGTTTCCGGGACACTTCCACTGAAGCTTTCTTT. The encoded protein is CASFRDTSTEAFF.

The chain combines TRBV28 with TRBJ1-2; D ambiguous. This CDR3 contains 13 residues. Germline values: CDR1 MDHEN, CDR2 SYDVKM. Trimming removed 5 bases at V and 2 bases at J, with 9 bases between. CDR3 region: CASSLTANYGYTF. DNA for the CDR3: TGTGCCAGCAGTCTCACCGCGAACTATGGCTACACCTTC.

The chain joins TRBV3-1 (or the pseudogene TRBV3-2) to TRBJ2-7, with no clear D. Trimming stripped 4 bases from V and 1 base from J, with 14 bases between. Germline CDR1 LGHDT, CDR2 YNNKEL (reference sequence). This CDR3 contains 15 residues. CDR3 DNA: TGTGCCAGCAGCCCTGAAGGACGACGATCCTACGAGCAGTACTTC. This codes for CASSPEGRRSYEQYF.

J is TRBJ1-1 and V is TRBV5-1; 8 bases line up with TRBD1. Trimming at V came to 4 bases and at J to 1 base, leaving 9 bases not matched to a gene. The length of the CDR3 is 16 residues. Per the germline V gene, CDR1 is SGHRS and CDR2 is YFSETQ. Here the CDR3 reads CASSLKTGQGNTEAFF. CDR3 DNA sequence: TGCGCCAGCAGCCTCAAGACTGGACAGGGGAACACTGAAGCTTTCTTT.

V and J are TRBV7-8 and TRBJ2-1, with D perhaps matching TRBD2 (6 bases). Trimming stripped 0 bases from V and 9 bases from J, with 15 bases between. The CDR3 consists of 15 residues. In germline, CDR1 is SGHVS, CDR2 FQNEAQ. This chain's CDR3 is CASSLATEGTGEQFF. For the CDR3, the DNA is TGTGCCAGCAGCTTAGCTACGGAGGGAACCGGTGAGCAGTTCTTC.

The DNA of the CDR3 is TGCGCCAGCAGCCCCCGGGACAGGGATAATTCACCCCTCCACTTT. This codes for CASSPRDRDNSPLHF. The rearrangement joins TRBV5-1 to TRBJ1-6; 9 bases align to TRBD1. There are 15 residues in the CDR3. From germline, CDR1 is SGHRS and CDR2 YFSETQ. Trimming removed 4 bases from V and 5 bases from J; junction bases left unmatched: 4.

This chain joins TRBV5-4 and TRBJ2-5; D possibly corresponds to TRBD2 (6 bases). The germline V gene encodes CDR1 SGHNT and CDR2 YYREEE (reference sequence). The CDR3 totals 13 residues. V was clipped by 0 bases and J by 5 bases, with 8 bases between them. The CDR3 sequence is CASSLDGRETQYF. CDR3 bases: TGTGCCAGCAGCTTGGATGGGAGGGAGACCCAGTACTTC.

The chain joins TRBV7-9 to TRBJ2-1, with D possibly matching TRBD2 (5 bases). The CDR3 covers 14 residues. Germline-derived CDR1 and CDR2 are SEHNR and FQNEAQ (reference sequence). Trimming took 3 bases from V and 7 from J, leaving 13 bases between them. CDR3 protein: CASSFVREVNEQFF. The CDR3 DNA is TGTGCCAGCAGCTTTGTACGGGAAGTAAATGAGCAGTTCTTC.

CDR3 amino acids: CASSLKGRTQYF. The CDR3 bases are TGTGCCAGCAGTTTGAAAGGGAGGACGCAGTATTTT. This chain connects TRBV27 to TRBJ2-3; D possibly corresponds to TRBD2 (6 bases). CDR3 size: 12 residues. Germline V gives CDR1 MNHEY, CDR2 SMNVEV (reference sequence). V was pared by 3 bases and J by 9 bases, with 10 bases between.

CDR3 in amino acids: CASSDGTSGSYEQYF. The DNA for the CDR3 is TGTGCCAGCAGCGACGGGACTAGCGGGAGTTACGAGCAGTACTTC. This sequence joins TRBV4-2 and TRBJ2-7; 14 nucleotides line up with TRBD2. The CDR3 is 15 residues long. Losses at the gene ends were 5 bases for V and 4 bases for J; bases not matched to a gene: 4. CDR1 and CDR2 from the germline V gene are LGHNA and YNFKEQ.

This chain joins TRBV5-6 and TRBJ1-1; a possible D gene is TRBD1 (6 bases). Germline V gene data show CDR1 as SGHDT and CDR2 as YYEEEE. The CDR3 runs 15 residues. The germline V and J ends were trimmed by 4 bases and 0 bases, with 13 bases remaining between them. The CDR3: CASSASRTVNTEAFF. The CDR3 DNA sequence: TGTGCCAGCAGCGCTTCGCGGACAGTGAACACTGAAGCTTTCTTT.

V and J are TRBV7-9 and TRBJ2-5; maybe TRBD1 (5 bases). From germline, CDR1 is SEHNR and CDR2 FQNEAQ (reference sequence). CDR3 length equals 11 residues. V lost 4 bases, J lost 5 bases, and 5 bases lay in between. The CDR3, as DNA: TGTGCCAGCAGCTCAGGGGAGACCCAGTACTTC. It codes for CASSSGETQYF.